The rows below give T cell receptor beta chains drawn from one sample of a study of tumor and adjacent non-tumor tissue in lung cancer. TCRdb passed the multiplex PCR reads through MiXCR, listing each CDR3 protein once. Of about 80,000 distinct CDR3 sequences listed, approximately 81% are singletons. The specimen sequenced was distant non-tumor lung tissue. Receptor source: a man in his sixties with non-small cell lung cancer. CDR3s include the opening cysteine and the closing phenylalanine or tryptophan.

>TRBV10-3|TRBJ2-7
CAISPGGGATTKNYEQYF
>TRBV11-1|TRBJ2-1
CISSLVGGQSHNEQFF
>TRBV11-2|TRBJ2-5
CASSYTMRGPKETQYF
>TRBV11-2|TRBJ2-7
CASSPNCSGRRYEQYF
>TRBV11-3|TRBJ2-1
CTSSRTVDNEQFF
>TRBV11-3|TRBJ2-3
CASSLVAEGRTDTQYF
>TRBV6-5|TRBJ2-6
CASFIAGASSGANVLTF
>TRBV6-5|TRBJ2-6
CTSSLAGASSGANVLTF
>TRBV11-3|TRBJ1-2
CPSSVGQGYGFTF
>TRBV4-2|TRBJ2-2
CVSSQGTGDAGELFF
>TRBV5-6|TRBJ2-1
CASSLGTSNELLF
>TRBV10-1|TRBJ1-2
CASSHNYGYTF
>TRBV20-1|TRBJ1-6
CSAAQDRAASSLHF
>TRBV20-1|TRBJ2-2
CGARDPTGMATGELFF
>TRBV20-1|TRBJ2-1
CSAKLTSMAYNEQFF
>TRBV20-1|TRBJ1-3
CSATPTWRNTIYF
>TRBV30|TRBJ2-3
CAWSHGRDNDAQYF
>TRBV19|TRBJ2-1
CASSIDLPGLAGMGVLDEQFF
>TRBV6-1|TRBJ2-7
CASSVREGGYEQYF
>TRBV11-2|TRBJ2-7
CASSLIPEALKGYEQYF
>TRBV11-2|TRBJ2-7
CASSFSLEQYF
>TRBV7-2|TRBJ2-3
CASSLEGGRALHQYF
>TRBV6-5|TRBJ1-1
CVSSYRGTGRNTEAFF
>TRBV28|TRBJ1-1
CASSLLAVTEAFF
>TRBV11-2|TRBJ1-1
CASSIDQGTEAFF
>TRBV11-2|TRBJ2-2
CASSDPGGGGFAVELFF
>TRBV6-5|TRBJ2-6
CASSLAGASSGVNILTF
>TRBV11-3|TRBJ2-2
CASSFRGAGGYGAGELFF
>TRBV20-1|TRBJ2-1
CSGDSAGGPRNEQFF
>TRBV20-1|TRBJ2-5
CSARDRLANVQETQYF
>TRBV10-2|TRBJ2-1
CVSNGLAGALNEQFF
>TRBV11-3|TRBJ2-3
CASSLVAGGLTDTQYF
>TRBV5-6|TRBJ2-7
CASSLRQGNPEQYF
>TRBV20-1|TRBJ2-5
CSANLPKTEETQYF
>TRBV29-1|TRBJ2-3
CSVEDPQRTSATVMQYF
>TRBV12-3/TRBV12-4|TRBJ2-1
CASSLSLVGEQSF
>TRBV20-1|TRBJ2-1
CSARDRACEQFF
>TRBV11-3|TRBJ2-5
CTSSFTGVETQYF
>TRBV6-1|TRBJ2-2
CASSDQETGKLLF
>TRBV11-3|TRBJ2-1
CTSSLDRLAGVGNEQFF
>TRBV20-1|TRBJ1-1
CSVRLRRRTEAFF
>TRBV4-2|TRBJ2-3
CASSRHAGTKYTDTQYF
>TRBV20-1|TRBJ2-3
CSTSPDSGADTQYF
>TRBV11-2|TRBJ2-5
CASSSGQVQKTQYF
>TRBV18|TRBJ2-2
CATRVQGETVELFF
>TRBV5-4|TRBJ2-1
CTSTLVGSVNYNEQFF
>TRBV29-1|TRBJ1-1
CSVADRGLTQAFF
>TRBV11-3|TRBJ1-1
CASSFADTVVTEAFF
>TRBV28|TRBJ2-5
CASSSSSSSGRAETQYF